Listed here is a single TCR beta chain. What it recognizes is unknown. The record originates from a study of cytotoxic CD8 clonotypes in ibrutinib-treated CLL. About the study: Partial response occurred in 24 patients and complete response in 2; at median about 72 months, roughly 15 remained remitted and approximately 12 progressed. Findings of the study overall: While tracking circulating CD8+ T-cell counts, baseline clonality exceeded that of age-matched healthy donors.

Generated by immunoSEQ multiplex PCR, the TCRdb table keeps only in-frame clones and is missing some. The repertoire holds fewer than 200,000 clones, approximately 80% seen once, with under 5.5% in the top ten. The CDR3 contains 15 residues. From germline, CDR1 is MNHEY and CDR2 SMNVEV (reference sequence). Trimming removed 4 bases from V and 8 bases from J; junction bases left unmatched: 8. The clonotype originates from a human donor with chronic lymphocytic leukemia. The source was PBMCs, collected after 24 months of ibrutinib treatment. The chain links TRBV27 to TRBJ1-2; 12 bases agree with TRBD1. Written as DNA, the CDR3 is TGTGCCAGCAGTTCAGTAGGGACAGGGGGCGGGGGCTACACCTTC. This encodes CASSSVGTGGGGYTF.